This entry lists 11 T cell receptor beta chains sequenced from one sample in a study of blood T cell repertoires in COVID-19. The data were produced by immunoSEQ multiplex PCR, yet TCRdb's version contains in-frame clones alone and is incomplete. Found here are about 82,000 clones, around 80% of them singletons; the top ten hold 15% to 20%. What was sequenced was peripheral blood. Receptors were obtained from a woman aged 55 to 70 with acute or convalescent COVID-19.

The CDR3 sequence is CASSEYLSGRTDTQYF. In nucleotides, the CDR3 is TGTGCCAGCAGTGAATACTTGAGCGGGCGAACAGATACGCAGTATTTT. The chain uses TRBV25-1 and TRBJ2-3, with a tentative D call TRBD2 (6 bases). V lost 0 bases and J lost 3, with 13 bases in between. This CDR3 comprises 16 residues. CDR1 MGHDK and CDR2 SYGVNS come from the germline V gene.

V and J are TRBV19 and TRBJ1-2, with TRBD1 as a possible D gene (5 bases). V was pared by 7 bases and J by 8 bases, with 14 bases between. Per germline, CDR1 LNHDA and CDR2 SQIVND (reference sequence). This CDR3 is built from 12 residues. The DNA for the CDR3 is TGTGCCAGTACATGGGAGGGGATCGGCTACACCTTC. Its translation: CASTWEGIGYTF.

V and J are TRBV9 and TRBJ1-2, with D possibly TRBD1 on 6 matching bases. The CDR3 has 15 residues. Per germline, CDR1 SGDLS and CDR2 YYNGEE. The V and J ends lost 0 bases and 3 bases respectively, with 12 bases between them. The CDR3 region has the DNA TGTGCCAGCAGCGTAGCGGCAGGGGATGACTATGGCTACACCTTC. Amino acids: CASSVAAGDDYGYTF.

The V gene is TRBV3-1 (or the pseudogene TRBV3-2), the J gene TRBJ1-3; 8 nucleotides agree with TRBD1. Germline assignment: CDR1 LGHDT and CDR2 YNNKEL (reference sequence). CDR3 size: 14 residues. With 5 bases clipped from V and 0 bases from J, the junction kept 0 bases outside the gene matches. In DNA form, the CDR3 reads TGTGCCAGCAGCACAGGGGGCTCTGGAAACACCATATATTTT. This sequence encodes CASSTGGSGNTIYF.

The V gene is TRBV30, the J gene TRBJ2-7; 8 nucleotides match TRBD1. CDR1 and CDR2 from the germline V gene are GTSNPN and SVGIG (reference sequence). The junction had 3 bases not matched to a gene; V was cut back by 2 bases and J by 0 bases. This CDR3 is 14 amino acids long. CDR3 DNA: TGTGCCTGGAGTCGACAGGGGAGCTCCTACGAGCAGTACTTC. Amino acids: CAWSRQGSSYEQYF.

The chain carries TRBV29-1 and TRBJ1-2; unclear D gene. Germline V gene lookup returns CDR1 SQVTM and CDR2 ANQGSEA. With 4 bases removed from V and 0 bases from J, the gap between germline ends came to 3 bases. The CDR3 sequence is 11 residues long. CDR3 in DNA: TGCAGCGTTGGCGCTAACTATGGCTACACCTTC. This sequence encodes CSVGANYGYTF.

This chain joins TRBV24-1 and TRBJ2-7, with TRBD2 as a possible D gene (7 bases). Trimming shortened V by 2 bases and J by 5 bases, and 15 bases separated the two germline ends. Germline V gene lookup returns CDR1 KGHDR and CDR2 SFDVKD. The CDR3 is made up of 15 amino acids. The CDR3 here is CATSDSLGGPNEQYF. The CDR3 nucleotides read TGTGCCACCAGTGATTCCCTCGGGGGGCCCAACGAGCAGTACTTC.

The chain links TRBV29-1 to TRBJ2-3; perhaps TRBD2 as D (7 bases). V was shortened by 4 bases and J by 2 bases, with 19 bases between the two germline ends. Germline-derived CDR1 and CDR2 are SQVTM and ANQGSEA. The length of the CDR3 is 16 residues. The CDR3 DNA is TGCAGCGTTGGGGGGCCTAGCGGATTTCCCACAGATACGCAGTATTTT. Residues: CSVGGPSGFPTDTQYF.

J is TRBJ2-1 and V is TRBV7-9, with D possibly TRBD2 on 6 matching bases. CDR3 length: 15 amino acids. Germline V lookup: CDR1 SEHNR, CDR2 FQNEAQ (reference sequence). The V gene lost 1 base and the J gene lost 7 bases, with 14 bases spanning the gap. CDR3 protein: CASSLEGGRINEQFF. CDR3 bases: TGTGCCAGCAGCTTAGAGGGTGGGAGGATAAATGAGCAGTTCTTC.

V usage is TRBV6-5 and J usage is TRBJ1-4, with 7 bases that match TRBD1. This CDR3 is built from 15 residues. V was pared by 5 bases and J by 8 bases, with 11 bases of the junction left unmatched. Germline V gene sequence: CDR1 MNHEY, CDR2 SVGAGI. CDR3 region: CASSIDRAPGEKLFF. Here the CDR3 DNA reads TGTGCCAGCAGTATAGACAGGGCCCCAGGGGAAAAACTGTTTTTT.

V gene TRBV12-3 or TRBV12-4 combines with J gene TRBJ2-3; no clear D. The V end was cut by 6 bases, the J end by 1 base, with 8 bases between. The CDR3 contains 13 residues. As DNA, the CDR3 is TGTGCCAGCAGCTTCAGCGGCACAGATACGCAGTATTTT. It is translated as CASSFSGTDTQYF.